This TCR beta chain was retrieved from a study of blood T cell repertoires in COVID-19. At the level of the study: Sites in the United States, Italy and Spain provided acute and convalescent COVID-19 samples. PBMCs, B-cell-depleted T cells, or T cells provided the cDNA or gDNA that made up the material.

Sequencing was performed with immunoSEQ multiplex PCR; in TCRdb, only in-frame clones are kept and a portion is missing. The data show about 230,000 clones, around nine tenths seen once. Trimming pared 2 bases from V and 4 bases from J, leaving 15 bases between. The germline V gene has CDR1 MNHNS and CDR2 SASEGT. This CDR3 has 15 amino acids. This TCR derives from a woman aged 55-75 years with acute or convalescent COVID-19. Input material: peripheral blood. The gene calls are TRBV6-1 and TRBJ2-7, with D possibly TRBD1 on 6 matching bases. For the CDR3, the DNA is TGTGCCAGCAGTGAATTGGGACAACTCCCTTACGAGCAGTACTTC. Translation: CASSELGQLPYEQYF.